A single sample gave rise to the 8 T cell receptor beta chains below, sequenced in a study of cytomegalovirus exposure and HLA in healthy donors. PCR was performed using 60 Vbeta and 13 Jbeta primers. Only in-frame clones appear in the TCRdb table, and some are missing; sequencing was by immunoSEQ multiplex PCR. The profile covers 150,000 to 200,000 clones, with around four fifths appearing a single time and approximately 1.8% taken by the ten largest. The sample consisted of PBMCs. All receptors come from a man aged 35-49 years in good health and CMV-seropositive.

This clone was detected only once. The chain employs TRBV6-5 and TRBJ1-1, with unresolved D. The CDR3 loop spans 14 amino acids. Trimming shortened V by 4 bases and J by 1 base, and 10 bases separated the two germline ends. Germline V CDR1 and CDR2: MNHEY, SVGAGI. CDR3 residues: CASSSYRKNTEAFF. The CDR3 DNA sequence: TGTGCCAGCAGTTCCTACCGAAAGAACACTGAAGCTTTCTTT.

CDR3 coding DNA: TGTGCCAGCAGTTTGACTCAGGGGTCGGTGTCGAATTCACCCCTCCACTTT. This encodes CASSLTQGSVSNSPLHF. This rearrangement joins TRBV28 to TRBJ1-6; weak D call: TRBD1 (6 bases). With 3 bases removed from V and 7 bases from J, the gap between germline ends came to 19 bases. CDR3 length: 17 amino acids. Per the germline V gene, CDR1 is MDHEN and CDR2 is SYDVKM.

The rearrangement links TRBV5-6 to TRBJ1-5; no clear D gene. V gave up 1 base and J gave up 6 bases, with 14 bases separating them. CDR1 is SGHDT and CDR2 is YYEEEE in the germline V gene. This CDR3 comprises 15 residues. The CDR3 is CASSLYPPPGQPQHF. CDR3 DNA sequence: TGTGCCAGCAGCTTGTACCCCCCTCCCGGTCAGCCCCAGCATTTT.

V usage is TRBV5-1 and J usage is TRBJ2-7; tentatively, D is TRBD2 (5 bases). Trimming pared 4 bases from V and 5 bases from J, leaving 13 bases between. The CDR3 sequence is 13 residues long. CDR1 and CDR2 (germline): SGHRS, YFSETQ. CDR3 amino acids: CASSHAAGNEQYF. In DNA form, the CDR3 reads TGCGCCAGCAGCCACGCGGCCGGGAACGAGCAGTACTTC.

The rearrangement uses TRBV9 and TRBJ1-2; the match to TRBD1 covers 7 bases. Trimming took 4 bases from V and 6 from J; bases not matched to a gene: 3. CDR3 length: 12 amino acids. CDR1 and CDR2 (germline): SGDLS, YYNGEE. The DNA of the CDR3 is TGTGCCAGCAGCTCCAGGGGGGATGGCTACACCTTC. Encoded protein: CASSSRGDGYTF.

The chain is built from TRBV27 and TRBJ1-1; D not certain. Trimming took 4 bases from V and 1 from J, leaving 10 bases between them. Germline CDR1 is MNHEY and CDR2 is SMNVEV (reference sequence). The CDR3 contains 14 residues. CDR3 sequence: CASSYLGSNTEAFF. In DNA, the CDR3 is TGTGCCAGCAGTTACCTCGGGTCGAACACTGAAGCTTTCTTT.

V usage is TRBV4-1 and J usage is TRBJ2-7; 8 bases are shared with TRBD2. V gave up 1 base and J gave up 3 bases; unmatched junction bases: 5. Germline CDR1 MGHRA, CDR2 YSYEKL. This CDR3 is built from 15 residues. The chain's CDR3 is CASSQVPGGHYEQYF. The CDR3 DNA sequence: TGCGCCAGCAGCCAAGTGCCGGGAGGGCACTACGAGCAGTACTTC.

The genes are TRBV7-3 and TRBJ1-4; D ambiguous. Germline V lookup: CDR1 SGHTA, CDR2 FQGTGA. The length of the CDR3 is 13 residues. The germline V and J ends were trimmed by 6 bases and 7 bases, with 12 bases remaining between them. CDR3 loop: CASSLWAGEKLFF. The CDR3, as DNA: TGTGCCAGCAGTCTTTGGGCGGGTGAAAAACTGTTTTTT.